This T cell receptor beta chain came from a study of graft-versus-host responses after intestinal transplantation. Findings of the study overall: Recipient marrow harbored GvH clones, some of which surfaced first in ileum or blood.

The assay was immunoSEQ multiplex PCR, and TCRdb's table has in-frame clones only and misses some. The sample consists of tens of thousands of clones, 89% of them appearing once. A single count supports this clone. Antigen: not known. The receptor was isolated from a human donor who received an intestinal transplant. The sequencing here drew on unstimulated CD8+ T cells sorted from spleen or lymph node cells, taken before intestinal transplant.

The CDR3 DNA sequence: TGTGCCAGCAGCTTGACTAGCGGGGGTACCTACAATGAGCAGTTCTTC. Translated, it gives CASSLTSGGTYNEQFF. J is TRBJ2-1 and V is TRBV5-4, with TRBD2 identical over 11 bases. In germline, CDR1 is SGHNT, CDR2 YYREEE (reference sequence). With V trimmed by 1 base and J by 2 bases, 2 bases remained unmatched. This CDR3 contains 16 residues.